The entry below gives a single T cell receptor (beta chain) sequence along with its context. What it recognizes is unknown. The sample belongs to a study of cytomegalovirus exposure and HLA in healthy donors. Study-level findings and limits: The listing of 150 to 200 TCR beta chains classed them as cytomegalovirus-associated. A classifier reportedly called cytomegalovirus status with high sensitivity and specificity. There were some public TCRs occurring in many donors, but most TCR sequences were rare.

Libraries were prepared by immunoSEQ multiplex PCR; TCRdb keeps only in-frame clonotypes and omits some of them. The table has about 240,000 clones, around 88% seen once; the top ten hold less than 1.5%. Looked up from germline, CDR1 is MNHNS and CDR2 is SASEGT. V dropped 1 base and J dropped 6; count of bases not matched to a gene: 7. This CDR3 has 16 residues. Material for sequencing was PBMCs. The chain has TRBV6-1 and TRBJ1-5, with 9 bases lining up with TRBD1. The TCR was taken from a woman in her twenties or thirties in good health and CMV-seropositive. CDR3 sequence: CASSEGGGTGSQPQHF. CDR3 coding DNA: TGTGCCAGCAGTGAAGGTGGTGGGACAGGGTCTCAGCCCCAGCATTTT.